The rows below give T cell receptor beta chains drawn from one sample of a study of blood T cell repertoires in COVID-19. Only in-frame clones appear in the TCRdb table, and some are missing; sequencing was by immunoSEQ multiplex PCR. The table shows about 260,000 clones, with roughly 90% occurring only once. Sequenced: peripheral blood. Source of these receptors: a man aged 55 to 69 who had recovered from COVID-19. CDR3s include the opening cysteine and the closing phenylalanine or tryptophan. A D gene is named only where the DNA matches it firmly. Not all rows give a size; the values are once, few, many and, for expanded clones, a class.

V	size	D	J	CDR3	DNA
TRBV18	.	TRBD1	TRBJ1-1	CASSPDRATEAFF	TGTGCCAGCTCACCTGACAGGGCCACTGAAGCTTTCTTT
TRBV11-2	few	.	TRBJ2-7	CASSLGQNYEQYF	TGTGCCAGCAGCTTAGGGCAGAACTACGAGCAGTACTTC
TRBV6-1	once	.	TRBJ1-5	CASSERARGYNQPQHF	TGTGCCAGCAGTGAAAGGGCCAGGGGTTACAATCAGCCCCAGCATTTT
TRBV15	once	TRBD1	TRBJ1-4	CATSPRTGWGEKLFF	TGTGCCACCAGCCCCAGGACAGGGTGGGGTGAAAAACTGTTTTTT
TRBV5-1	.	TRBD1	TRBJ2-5	CASSSGTAQETQYF	TGCGCCAGCAGCTCGGGGACAGCTCAAGAGACCCAGTACTTC
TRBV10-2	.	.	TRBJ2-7	CASRQATYEQYF	TGCGCCAGCAGACAGGCTACCTACGAGCAGTACTTC
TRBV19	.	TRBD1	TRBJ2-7	CASSNTGGVSYEQYF	TGTGCCAGTAGTAATACAGGGGGCGTCTCCTACGAGCAGTACTTC
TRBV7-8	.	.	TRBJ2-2	CASGIRQAPNTGELFF	TGTGCCAGCGGTATACGGCAGGCCCCGAACACCGGGGAGCTGTTTTTT
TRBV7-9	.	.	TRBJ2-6	CASSSVSSGANVLTF	TGTGCCAGCAGCTCAGTAAGCTCTGGGGCCAACGTCCTGACTTTC
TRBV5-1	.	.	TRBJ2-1	CASSLVGGSYNEQFF	TGCGCCAGCAGCTTGGTAGGGGGCTCCTACAATGAGCAGTTCTTC
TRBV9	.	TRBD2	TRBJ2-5	CASSVKAGGHFGETQYF	TGTGCCAGCAGCGTCAAAGCGGGGGGGCACTTTGGAGAGACCCAGTACTTC
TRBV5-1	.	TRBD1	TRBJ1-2	CASSLGTGLGYTF	TGCGCCAGCAGCTTAGGGACAGGTCTGGGCTACACCTTC
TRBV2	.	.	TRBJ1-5	CASSETGVNQPQHF	TGTGCCAGCAGTGAAACGGGAGTCAATCAGCCCCAGCATTTT
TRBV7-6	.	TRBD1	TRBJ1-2	CASSLRTGVAYGYTF	TGTGCCAGCAGCTTACGGACAGGGGTGGCCTATGGCTACACCTTC
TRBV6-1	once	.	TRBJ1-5	CASSEGSRAAEPQHF	TGTGCCAGCAGTGAAGGAAGCAGGGCCGCGGAGCCCCAGCATTTT
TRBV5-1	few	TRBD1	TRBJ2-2	CASSSGTGGANTGELFF	TGCGCCAGCAGCAGTGGGACAGGGGGCGCGAACACCGGGGAGCTGTTTTTT
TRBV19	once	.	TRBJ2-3	CASSPRLVISTDTQYF	TGTGCCAGTAGTCCACGACTCGTAATTAGCACAGATACGCAGTATTTT
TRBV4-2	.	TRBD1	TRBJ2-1	CASSQGDRQSYNEQFF	TGTGCCAGCAGCCAAGGGGACAGACAGTCCTACAATGAGCAGTTCTTC
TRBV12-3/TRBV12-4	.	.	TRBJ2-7	CASTFSGGYEQYF	TGTGCCAGCACCTTCTCCGGGGGTTACGAGCAGTACTTC
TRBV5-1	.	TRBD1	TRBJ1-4	CASRQTGATNEKLFF	TGCGCCAGCAGGCAGACAGGGGCCACTAATGAAAAACTGTTTTTT
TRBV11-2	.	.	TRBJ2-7	CASSLVDGSSYEQYF	TGTGCCAGCAGCTTAGTGGACGGGAGCTCCTACGAGCAGTACTTC
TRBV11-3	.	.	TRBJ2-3	CASSLEEDTQYF	TGTGCCAGCAGCTTAGAGGAGGATACGCAGTATTTT
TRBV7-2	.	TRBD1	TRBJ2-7	CASSSRQGAREQYF	TGTGCCAGCAGCTCCAGACAGGGGGCACGGGAGCAGTACTTC
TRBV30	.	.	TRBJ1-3	CAWSSWGTSGNTIYF	TGTGCCTGGAGTTCATGGGGGACATCCGGAAACACCATATATTTT
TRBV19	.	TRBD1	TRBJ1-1	CASIRDRTTYEAFF	TGTGCCAGCATCCGGGACAGGACAACTTATGAAGCTTTCTTT
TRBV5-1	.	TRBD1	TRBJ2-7	CASSFGAGGEQYF	TGCGCCAGCAGCTTTGGGGCAGGGGGCGAGCAGTACTTC
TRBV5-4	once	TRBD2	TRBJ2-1	CASSPEGLAGVNEQFF	TGTGCCAGCAGCCCGGAGGGACTAGCGGGGGTCAATGAGCAGTTCTTC
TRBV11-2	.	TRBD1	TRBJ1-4	CASRLRGQVNEKLFF	TGTGCCAGCAGACTCAGGGGGCAAGTTAATGAAAAACTGTTTTTT
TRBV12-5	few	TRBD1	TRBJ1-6	CASGLRLQGASLSTPLHF	TGTGCTAGTGGTTTGCGCCTACAGGGGGCTTCACTCTCAACACCCCTCCACTTT
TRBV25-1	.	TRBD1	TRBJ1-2	CASSATGQGARYYGYTF	TGTGCCAGCAGTGCCACCGGACAGGGGGCGCGATACTATGGCTACACCTTC
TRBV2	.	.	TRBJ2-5	CASSRTGFRETQYF	TGTGCCAGCAGTCGTACAGGGTTCCGGGAGACCCAGTACTTC
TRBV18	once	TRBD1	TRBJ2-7	CASSPLPRGQGEQYF	TGTGCCAGCTCACCACTTCCCAGGGGGCAGGGGGAGCAGTACTTC
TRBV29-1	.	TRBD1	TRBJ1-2	CSARTGFANYGYTF	TGCAGCGCCAGGACAGGTTTCGCTAACTATGGCTACACCTTC
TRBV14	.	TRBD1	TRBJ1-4	CASSLAGGPNEKLFF	TGTGCCAGCAGCCTGGCAGGGGGCCCTAATGAAAAACTGTTTTTT
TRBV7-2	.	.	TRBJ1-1	CASILMPNTEAFF	TGTGCCAGCATCCTAATGCCAAACACTGAAGCTTTCTTT
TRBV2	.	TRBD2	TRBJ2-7	CASRPTSGVLYEQYF	TGTGCCAGCAGGCCCACTAGCGGGGTCTTGTACGAGCAGTACTTC
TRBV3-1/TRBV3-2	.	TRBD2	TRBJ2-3	CASSQGGTRGPDTQYF	TGTGCCAGCAGCCAGGGGGGGACCCGAGGCCCAGATACGCAGTATTTT
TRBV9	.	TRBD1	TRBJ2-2	CASSVGTGERNGELFF	TGTGCCAGCAGCGTAGGCACAGGGGAAAGGAACGGGGAGCTGTTTTTT
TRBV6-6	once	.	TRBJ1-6	CASSYRTGALHF	TGTGCCAGCAGTTACCGAACGGGGGCCCTCCACTTT
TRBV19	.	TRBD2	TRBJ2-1	CASSPGLAYNEQFF	TGTGCCAGTAGCCCCGGACTAGCCTACAATGAGCAGTTCTTC
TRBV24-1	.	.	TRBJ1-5	CATIDRFYQPQHF	TGTGCCACCATTGACAGGTTTTATCAGCCCCAGCATTTT
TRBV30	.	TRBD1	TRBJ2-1	CAWSQTGVGEQFF	TGTGCCTGGAGCCAGACAGGGGTAGGTGAGCAGTTCTTC
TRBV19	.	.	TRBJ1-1	CASSTSENTEAFF	TGTGCCAGTAGTACTAGTGAGAACACTGAAGCTTTCTTT
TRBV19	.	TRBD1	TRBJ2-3	CASSITGTGVVGDTQYF	TGTGCCAGTAGTATAACCGGGACAGGGGTTGTCGGAGATACGCAGTATTTT
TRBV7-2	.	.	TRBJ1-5	CASSLALTGSQPQHF	TGTGCCAGCAGCTTAGCGCTCACAGGGAGTCAGCCCCAGCATTTT
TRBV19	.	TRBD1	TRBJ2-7	CASTDRGRGEQYF	TGTGCCAGTACCGACAGGGGAAGGGGTGAGCAGTACTTC
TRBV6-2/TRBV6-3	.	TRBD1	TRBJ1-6	CASSDLTGLSPLHF	TGTGCCAGCAGTGACTTGACAGGGCTATCACCCCTCCACTTT
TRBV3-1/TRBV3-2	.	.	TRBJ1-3	CASSQYGEGRDGNTIYF	TGTGCCAGCAGCCAATATGGGGAGGGGAGAGACGGAAACACCATATATTTT
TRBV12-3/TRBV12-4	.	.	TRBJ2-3	CASRRLNTDTQYF	TGTGCCAGCAGGAGACTTAACACAGATACGCAGTATTTT
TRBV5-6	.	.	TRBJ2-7	CASSLGQSSYEQYF	TGTGCCAGCAGCTTGGGACAGAGCTCCTACGAGCAGTACTTC
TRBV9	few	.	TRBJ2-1	CASQAEGEQFF	TGTGCCAGCCAAGCCGAGGGTGAGCAGTTCTTC
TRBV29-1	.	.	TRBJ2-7	CSVLQGPYEQYF	TGCAGCGTCTTACAGGGCCCCTACGAGCAGTACTTC
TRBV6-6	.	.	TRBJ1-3	CASSYSELTSGNTIYF	TGTGCCAGCAGTTACTCGGAGCTTACGTCTGGAAACACCATATATTTT
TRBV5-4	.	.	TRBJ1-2	CASSAGVSNYGYTF	TGTGCCAGCAGCGCGGGGGTCAGTAACTATGGCTACACCTTC
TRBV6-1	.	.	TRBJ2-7	CASSDKRAGSGQYF	TGTGCCAGCAGTGACAAGAGGGCCGGGTCTGGGCAGTACTTC
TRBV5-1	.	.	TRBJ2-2	CASSLQRVNTGELFF	TGCGCCAGCAGCTTGCAACGGGTTAACACCGGGGAGCTGTTTTTT
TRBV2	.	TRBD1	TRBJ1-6	CASTIGQGAVYSPLHF	TGTGCCAGCACCATAGGACAGGGGGCGGTCTATTCACCCCTCCACTTT
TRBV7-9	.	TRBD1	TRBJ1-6	CASSLVPGQGNSPLHF	TGTGCCAGCAGCTTAGTCCCCGGACAGGGCAATTCACCCCTCCACTTT
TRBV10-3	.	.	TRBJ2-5	CAISDSAGLVQETQYF	TGTGCCATCAGTGACTCCGCGGGGCTCGTACAAGAGACCCAGTACTTC